The entry below gives a single T cell receptor beta chain sequence along with its context. No antigen is known for it. Using immunoSEQ multiplex PCR, the repertoire was profiled, and TCRdb retains in-frame clones only, with some absent. This table has about 100,000 clones, around 88% appearing once. The data originate from a study of identifying expanded T cells in peripheral blood. Study observations and caveats: Across healthy donors, higher total template counts meant significantly greater roughly two-week count variance.

V dropped 5 bases and J dropped 7 bases, with 12 bases sitting between them. Germline V gene data show CDR1 as SGHVS and CDR2 as FNYEAQ. This CDR3 is built from 13 residues. Healthy donors had no documented immune events, such as infections, while sampled. The material sequenced was blood. The source of this sequence is a person aged 18 to 75 in good health. V gene TRBV7-6 combines with J gene TRBJ2-1; possible D gene TRBD1, 6 bases. The CDR3 sequence: CASSHADRNEQFF. The CDR3 DNA follows: TGTGCCAGCAGCCACGCGGACAGAAATGAGCAGTTCTTC.